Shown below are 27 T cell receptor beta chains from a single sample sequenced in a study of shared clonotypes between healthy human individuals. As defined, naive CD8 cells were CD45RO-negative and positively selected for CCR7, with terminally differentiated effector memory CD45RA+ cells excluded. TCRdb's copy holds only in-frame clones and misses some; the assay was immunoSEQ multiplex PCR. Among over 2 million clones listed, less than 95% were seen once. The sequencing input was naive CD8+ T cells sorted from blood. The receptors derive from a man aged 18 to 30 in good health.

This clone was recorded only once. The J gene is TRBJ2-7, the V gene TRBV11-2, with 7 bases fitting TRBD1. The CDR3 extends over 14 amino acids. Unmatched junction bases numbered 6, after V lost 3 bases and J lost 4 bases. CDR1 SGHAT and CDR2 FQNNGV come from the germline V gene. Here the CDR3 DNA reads TGTGCCAGCAGCTTGACAGGGCGTCGATACGAGCAGTACTTC. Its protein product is CASSLTGRRYEQYF. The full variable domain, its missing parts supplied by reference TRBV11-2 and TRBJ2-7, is EAGVAQSPRYKIIEKRQSVAFWCNPISGHATLYWYQQILGQGPKLLIQFQNNGVVDDSQLPKDRFSAERLKGVDSTLKIQPAKLEDSAVYLCASSLTGRRYEQYFGPGTRLTVT.

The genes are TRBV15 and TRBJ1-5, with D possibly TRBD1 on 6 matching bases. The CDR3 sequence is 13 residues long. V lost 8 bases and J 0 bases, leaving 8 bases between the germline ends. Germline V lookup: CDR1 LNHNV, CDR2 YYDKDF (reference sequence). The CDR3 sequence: CATGDISNQPQHF. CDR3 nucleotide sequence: TGTGCCACCGGGGACATTAGCAATCAGCCCCAGCATTTT.

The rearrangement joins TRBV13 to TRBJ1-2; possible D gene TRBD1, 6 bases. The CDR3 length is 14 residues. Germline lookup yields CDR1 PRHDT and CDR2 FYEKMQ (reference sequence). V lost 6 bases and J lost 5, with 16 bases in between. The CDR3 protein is CASSHRGMGYGYTF. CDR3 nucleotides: TGTGCCAGCAGTCATAGGGGGATGGGGTATGGCTACACCTTC.

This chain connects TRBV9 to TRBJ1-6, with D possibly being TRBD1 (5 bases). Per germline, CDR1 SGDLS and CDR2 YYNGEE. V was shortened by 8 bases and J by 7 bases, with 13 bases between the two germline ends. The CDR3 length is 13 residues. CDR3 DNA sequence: TGTGCCAGTGGGGGGAGGGGAAATTCACCCCTCCACTTT. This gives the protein CASGGRGNSPLHF.

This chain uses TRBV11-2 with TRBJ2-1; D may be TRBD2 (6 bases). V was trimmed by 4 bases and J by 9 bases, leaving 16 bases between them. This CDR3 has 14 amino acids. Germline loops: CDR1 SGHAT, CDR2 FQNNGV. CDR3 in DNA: TGTGCCAGCAGCTCCGCGAGTGGGGGGTTTGAGCAGTTCTTC. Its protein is CASSSASGGFEQFF.

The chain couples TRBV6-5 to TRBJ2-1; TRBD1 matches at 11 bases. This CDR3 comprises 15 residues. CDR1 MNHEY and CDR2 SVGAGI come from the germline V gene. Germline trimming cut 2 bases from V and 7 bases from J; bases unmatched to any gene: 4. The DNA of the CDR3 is TGTGCCAGCAGTTACGGGGGACAGGGGGATAATGAGCAGTTCTTC. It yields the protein CASSYGGQGDNEQFF.

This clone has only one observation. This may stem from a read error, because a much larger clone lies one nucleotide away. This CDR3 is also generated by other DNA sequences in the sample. The DNA for the CDR3 is TGTGCCAGCAGCTTAGGGGGAGGCACTGAAGCTTTCTTT. As protein: CASSLGGGTEAFF. V is TRBV7-9 and J is TRBJ1-1; no definite D call. This CDR3 spans 13 amino acids. V was cut by 1 base and J by 4 bases, with 7 bases left in between. Germline-derived CDR1 and CDR2 are SEHNR and FQNEAQ (reference sequence).

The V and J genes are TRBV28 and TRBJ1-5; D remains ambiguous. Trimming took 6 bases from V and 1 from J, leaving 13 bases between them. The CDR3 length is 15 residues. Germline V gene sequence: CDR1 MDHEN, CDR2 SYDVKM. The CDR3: CASSRGTASNQPQHF. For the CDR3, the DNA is TGTGCCAGCAGCCGCGGCACCGCCAGCAATCAGCCCCAGCATTTT.

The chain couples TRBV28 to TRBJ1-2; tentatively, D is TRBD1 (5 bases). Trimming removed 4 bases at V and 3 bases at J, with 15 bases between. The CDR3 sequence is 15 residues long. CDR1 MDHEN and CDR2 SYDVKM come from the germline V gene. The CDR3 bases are TGTGCCAGCAGTTCAGGCGACAGAGCCTACTATGGCTACACCTTC. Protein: CASSSGDRAYYGYTF.

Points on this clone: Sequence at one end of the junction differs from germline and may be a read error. The CDR3 reads CASSLLGTGRPVF. DNA of the CDR3: TGTGCCAGCAGCTTATTGGGAACCGGCAGACCGGTCTTT. V is TRBV7-6 and J is TRBJ1-1; D is unresolved. CDR1 SGHVS and CDR2 FNYEAQ come from the germline V gene. The length of the CDR3 is 13 residues.

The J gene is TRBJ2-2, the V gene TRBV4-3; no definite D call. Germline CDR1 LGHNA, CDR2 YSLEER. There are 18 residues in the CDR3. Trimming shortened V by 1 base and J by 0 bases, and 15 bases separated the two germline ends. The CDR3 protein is CASSQARTSESNTGELFF. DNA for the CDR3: TGCGCCAGCAGCCAAGCCCGGACGTCCGAATCGAACACCGGGGAGCTGTTTTTT.

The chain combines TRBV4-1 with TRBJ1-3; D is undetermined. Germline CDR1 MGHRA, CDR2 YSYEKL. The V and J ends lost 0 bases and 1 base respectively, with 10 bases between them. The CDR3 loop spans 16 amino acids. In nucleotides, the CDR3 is TGCGCCAGCAGCCAAGATCGGCCCGGGTCTGGAAACACCATATATTTT. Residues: CASSQDRPGSGNTIYF.

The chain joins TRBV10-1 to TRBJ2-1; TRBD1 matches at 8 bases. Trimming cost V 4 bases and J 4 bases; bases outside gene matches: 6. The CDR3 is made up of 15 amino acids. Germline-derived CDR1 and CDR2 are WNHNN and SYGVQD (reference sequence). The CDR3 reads CASSVDRDSYNEQFF. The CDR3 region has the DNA TGCGCCAGCAGTGTGGACAGGGATTCTTACAATGAGCAGTTCTTC.

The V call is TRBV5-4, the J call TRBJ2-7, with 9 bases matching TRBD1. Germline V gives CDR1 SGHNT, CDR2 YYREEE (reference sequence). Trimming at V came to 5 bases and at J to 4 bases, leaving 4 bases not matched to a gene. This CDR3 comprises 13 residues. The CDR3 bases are TGTGCCAGCAGGGACAGGGGCGGGTACGAGCAGTACTTC. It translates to CASRDRGGYEQYF.

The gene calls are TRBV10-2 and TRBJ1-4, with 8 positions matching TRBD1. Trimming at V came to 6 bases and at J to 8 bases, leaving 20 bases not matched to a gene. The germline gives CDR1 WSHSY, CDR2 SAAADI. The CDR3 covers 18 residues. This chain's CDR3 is CASRPTGQDPISEEKLFF. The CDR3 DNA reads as TGCGCCAGCAGACCCACGGGACAGGACCCGATAAGTGAAGAAAAACTGTTTTTT.

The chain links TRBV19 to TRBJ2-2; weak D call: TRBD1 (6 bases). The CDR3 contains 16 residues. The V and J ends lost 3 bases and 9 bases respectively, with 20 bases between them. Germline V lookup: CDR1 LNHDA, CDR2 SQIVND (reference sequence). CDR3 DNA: TGTGCCAGTAGTATTACGGCCAGGGGAACGGTCCGGGAGCTGTTTTTT. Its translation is CASSITARGTVRELFF.

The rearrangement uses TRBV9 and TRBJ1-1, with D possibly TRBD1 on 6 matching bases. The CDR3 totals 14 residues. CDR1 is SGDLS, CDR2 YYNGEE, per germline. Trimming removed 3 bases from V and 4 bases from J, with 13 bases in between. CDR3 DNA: TGTGCCAGCAGCGCAGGGGTCTTGAGCACTGAAGCTTTCTTT. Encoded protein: CASSAGVLSTEAFF.

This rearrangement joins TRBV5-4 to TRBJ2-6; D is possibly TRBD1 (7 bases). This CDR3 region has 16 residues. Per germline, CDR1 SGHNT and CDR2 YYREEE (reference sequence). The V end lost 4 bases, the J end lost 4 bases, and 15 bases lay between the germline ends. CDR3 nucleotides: TGTGCCAGCAGCCCCTTGGAGGGGGCCGGGGCCAACGTCCTGACTTTC. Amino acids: CASSPLEGAGANVLTF.

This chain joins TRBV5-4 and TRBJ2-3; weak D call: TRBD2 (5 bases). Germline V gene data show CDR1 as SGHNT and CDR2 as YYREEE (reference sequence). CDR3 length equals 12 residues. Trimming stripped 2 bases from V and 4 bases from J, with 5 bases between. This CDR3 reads CASSFSADTQYF. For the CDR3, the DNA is TGTGCCAGCAGCTTTAGCGCAGATACGCAGTATTTT.

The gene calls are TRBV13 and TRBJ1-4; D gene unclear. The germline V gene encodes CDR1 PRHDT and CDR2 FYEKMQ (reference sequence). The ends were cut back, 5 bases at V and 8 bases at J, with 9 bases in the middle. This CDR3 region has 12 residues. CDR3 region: CASSVGWEKLFF. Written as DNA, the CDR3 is TGTGCCAGCAGCGTGGGGTGGGAAAAACTGTTTTTT.

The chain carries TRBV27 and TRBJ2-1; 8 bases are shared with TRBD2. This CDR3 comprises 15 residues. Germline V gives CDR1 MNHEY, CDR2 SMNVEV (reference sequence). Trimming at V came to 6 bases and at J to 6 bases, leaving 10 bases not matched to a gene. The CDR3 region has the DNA TGTGCCAGCAGCCCACGGGGGGGGGCCCTCAATGAGCAGTTCTTC. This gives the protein CASSPRGGALNEQFF.

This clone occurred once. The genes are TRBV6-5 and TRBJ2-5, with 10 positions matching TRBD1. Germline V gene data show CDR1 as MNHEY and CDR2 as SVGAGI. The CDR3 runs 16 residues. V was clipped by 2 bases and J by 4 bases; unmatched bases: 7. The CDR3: CASSYVDRGQRETQYF. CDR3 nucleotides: TGTGCCAGCAGTTACGTCGACAGGGGGCAAAGAGAGACCCAGTACTTC.

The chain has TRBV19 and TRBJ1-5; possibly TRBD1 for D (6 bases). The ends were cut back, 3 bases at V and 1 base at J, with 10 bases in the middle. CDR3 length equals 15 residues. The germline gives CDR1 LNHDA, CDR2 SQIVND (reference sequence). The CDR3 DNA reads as TGTGCCAGTAGTATGGTAGGGGGAAGCAATCAGCCCCAGCATTTT. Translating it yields CASSMVGGSNQPQHF. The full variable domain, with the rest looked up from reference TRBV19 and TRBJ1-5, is DGGITQSPKYLFRKEGQNVTLSCEQNLNHDAMYWYRQDPGQGLRLIYYSQIVNDFQKGDIAEGYSVSREKKESFPLTVTSAQKNPTAFYLCASSMVGGSNQPQHFGDGTRLSIL.

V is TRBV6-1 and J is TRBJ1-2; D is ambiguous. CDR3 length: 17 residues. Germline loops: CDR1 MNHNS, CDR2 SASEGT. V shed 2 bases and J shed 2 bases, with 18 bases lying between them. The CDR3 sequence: CASSEMYADVANYGYTF. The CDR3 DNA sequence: TGTGCCAGCAGTGAAATGTACGCTGATGTAGCAAACTATGGCTACACCTTC.

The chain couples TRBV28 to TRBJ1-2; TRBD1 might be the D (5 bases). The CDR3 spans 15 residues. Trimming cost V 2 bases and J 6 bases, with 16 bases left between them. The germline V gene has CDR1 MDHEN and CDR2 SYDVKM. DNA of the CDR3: TGTGCCAGCAGTTTAGTCAGACAGCCCGTGGATGGCTACACCTTC. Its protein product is CASSLVRQPVDGYTF.

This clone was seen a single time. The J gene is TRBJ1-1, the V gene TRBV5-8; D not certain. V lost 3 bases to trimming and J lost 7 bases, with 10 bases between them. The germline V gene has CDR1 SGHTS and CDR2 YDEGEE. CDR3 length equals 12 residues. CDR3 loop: CASSSTLVEAFF. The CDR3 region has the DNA TGTGCCAGCAGCTCCACTTTGGTTGAAGCTTTCTTT.

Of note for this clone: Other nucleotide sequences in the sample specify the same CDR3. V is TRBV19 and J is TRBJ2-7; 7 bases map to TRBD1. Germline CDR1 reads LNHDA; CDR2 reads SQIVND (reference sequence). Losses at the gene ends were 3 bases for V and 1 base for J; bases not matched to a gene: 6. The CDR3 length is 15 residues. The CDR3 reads CASSIGQGVSYEQYF. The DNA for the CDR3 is TGTGCCAGTAGTATCGGCCAGGGGGTTTCCTACGAGCAGTACTTC.